This passage covers 28 T cell receptor beta chains from one sample sequenced in a study of blood T cell repertoires in COVID-19. The table came from immunoSEQ multiplex PCR; TCRdb's copy has only in-frame clones and leaves some out. The table has roughly 60,000 clones, 85% to 90% seen once. Sequencing used peripheral blood. The receptors stem from a human donor in a cohort sampled during active COVID-19.

The gene calls are TRBV7-6 and TRBJ2-1; 8 bases match TRBD1. Germline V gives CDR1 SGHVS, CDR2 FNYEAQ. With 2 bases clipped from V and 3 bases from J, the junction kept 9 bases outside the gene matches. This CDR3 contains 17 residues. Here the CDR3 DNA reads TGTGCCAGCAGCTTAAACGAGGACAGGGCTCTCTACAATGAGCAGTTCTTC. Protein: CASSLNEDRALYNEQFF.

The chain carries TRBV19 and TRBJ1-1; TRBD1 agrees at 8 bases. The CDR3 is 14 amino acids. The germline V gene has CDR1 LNHDA and CDR2 SQIVND (reference sequence). The J segment lost 4 bases and the V segment lost 6 bases, leaving 7 bases of the junction unmatched. CDR3 sequence reads: CASREQGDVTEAFF. Written as DNA, the CDR3 is TGTGCCAGTAGAGAACAGGGGGATGTCACTGAAGCTTTCTTT.

The chain links TRBV4-1 to TRBJ2-7; D perhaps matches TRBD2 (5 bases). The CDR3 runs 14 residues. V was trimmed by 3 bases and J by 4 bases, leaving 13 bases between them. Looked up from germline, CDR1 is MGHRA and CDR2 is YSYEKL. CDR3 nucleotide sequence: TGCGCCAGCAGCCACAACCTTGGGGAGTACGAGCAGTACTTC. Amino acids: CASSHNLGEYEQYF.

The V call is TRBV5-1, the J call TRBJ1-1; D gene uncertain. Trimming shortened V by 0 bases and J by 1 base, and 7 bases separated the two germline ends. The CDR3 is made up of 14 amino acids. The germline V gene encodes CDR1 SGHRS and CDR2 YFSETQ. CDR3 sequence (DNA): TGCGCCAGCAGCTTGGCAGGAAGGAACACTGAAGCTTTCTTT. Amino acid sequence: CASSLAGRNTEAFF.

The chain joins TRBV21-1 to TRBJ2-4; the D call TRBD1 from the table was never checked on the DNA. TRBV21-1 is designated a pseudogene. The CDR3 is 16 residues long. The DNA of the CDR3 is TGTGCCAGCAGCGGGAAGACAGGGGGCGCGAGAAACATTCAGTACTTC. This gives the protein CASSGKTGGARNIQYF.

CDR3 in amino acids: CASSDLAGGDTQYF. The CDR3 DNA follows: TGTGCCAGCAGTGACTTAGCGGGGGGAGATACGCAGTATTTT. The rearrangement links TRBV6-4 to TRBJ2-3; 10 bases match TRBD2. The germline gives CDR1 MRHNA, CDR2 SNTAGT. The CDR3 has 14 residues. Unmatched junction bases numbered 0, after V lost 1 base and J lost 5 bases.

This rearrangement joins TRBV5-4 to TRBJ2-7, with 10 bases lining up with TRBD1. Germline CDR1 SGHNT, CDR2 YYREEE (reference sequence). V gave up 0 bases and J gave up 6 bases; unmatched junction bases: 6. The CDR3 is made up of 15 amino acids. The CDR3 reads CASSLGAGQGREQYF. CDR3 sequence (DNA): TGTGCCAGCAGCTTGGGGGCGGGACAGGGGCGCGAGCAGTACTTC.

V gene TRBV6-6 combines with J gene TRBJ2-7; the D gene is possibly TRBD1 (5 bases). Germline V gene lookup returns CDR1 MNHNY and CDR2 SVGAGI (reference sequence). The CDR3 length is 13 residues. With 0 bases removed from V and 2 bases from J, the gap between germline ends came to 5 bases. The CDR3 sequence is CASSYSTAYEQYF. CDR3 nucleotide sequence: TGTGCCAGCAGTTACTCGACAGCCTACGAGCAGTACTTC.

The chain combines TRBV5-4 with TRBJ1-1; unclear D gene. The CDR3 length is 13 residues. The V and J ends lost 0 bases and 4 bases respectively, with 7 bases between them. Germline V gene sequence: CDR1 SGHNT, CDR2 YYREEE (reference sequence). Written as DNA, the CDR3 is TGTGCCAGCAGCTTGGACAGACGCACTGAAGCTTTCTTT. This codes for CASSLDRRTEAFF.

The CDR3 DNA sequence: TGTGCCAGCAGCTTTAGACTAGCGGGGGGCTCCTGGTACAATGAGCAGTTCTTC. It translates to CASSFRLAGGSWYNEQFF. V usage is TRBV12-1 and J usage is TRBJ2-1; the listed D gene, TRBD2, was not tested against the DNA. TRBV12-1 corresponds to a pseudogene. This CDR3 comprises 18 residues.

V usage is TRBV27 and J usage is TRBJ2-7, with 9 bases identical to TRBD2. With V trimmed by 5 bases and J by 2 bases, 7 bases remained unmatched. The CDR3 has 15 amino acids. Looked up from germline, CDR1 is MNHEY and CDR2 is SMNVEV (reference sequence). The CDR3 coding sequence is TGTGCCAGCAGTCTTAGCGGGGGACCTACCTACGAGCAGTACTTC. As protein: CASSLSGGPTYEQYF.

The chain joins TRBV6-5 to TRBJ2-2; 7 bases align to TRBD1. V lost 8 bases and J lost 1; bases outside the gene matches: 7. This CDR3 is 15 amino acids long. CDR1 and CDR2 (germline): MNHEY, SVGAGI. CDR3 sequence: CASGVSGGNTGELFF. The CDR3, as DNA: TGTGCCAGCGGGGTTTCAGGGGGGAACACCGGGGAGCTGTTTTTT.

The chain has TRBV19 and TRBJ2-3; perhaps TRBD2 as D (5 bases). V lost 5 bases and J 0 bases, leaving 15 bases between the germline ends. CDR1 LNHDA and CDR2 SQIVND come from the germline V gene (reference sequence). The CDR3 extends over 16 amino acids. In DNA form, the CDR3 reads TGTGCCAGTAGTGTTAGTCCGGGGAACAGCACAGATACGCAGTATTTT. Its protein is CASSVSPGNSTDTQYF.

The gene calls are TRBV30 and TRBJ2-7; 14 bases align to TRBD2. The length of the CDR3 is 15 residues. V shed 0 bases, J shed 7 bases, and the junction held 5 bases outside the gene matches. Germline loops: CDR1 GTSNPN, CDR2 SVGIG (reference sequence). CDR3 residues: CAWSVRGLAGDEQYF. As DNA, the CDR3 is TGTGCCTGGAGTGTAAGGGGACTAGCGGGGGATGAGCAGTACTTC.

The J gene is TRBJ2-2, the V gene TRBV13, with D possibly TRBD1 on 6 matching bases. The V end lost 2 bases, the J end lost 3 bases, and 7 bases lay between the germline ends. CDR1 and CDR2 from the germline V gene are PRHDT and FYEKMQ (reference sequence). The CDR3 runs to 14 residues. The CDR3 coding sequence is TGTGCCAGCAGCTTACGACAGGACACCGGGGAGCTGTTTTTT. Its translation: CASSLRQDTGELFF.

The chain uses TRBV6-7 and TRBJ1-4; D possibly corresponds to TRBD1 (6 bases). TRBV6-7 belongs to the ORF category, with a function that is uncertain. The CDR3 is made up of 15 amino acids. Trimming took off 4 bases at V and 4 bases at J, with 13 bases between the two ends. The CDR3 DNA follows: TGTGCCAGCAGTTGGGAACAGGGTTGTAATGAAAAACTGTTTTTT. It yields the protein CASSWEQGCNEKLFF.

The J gene is TRBJ2-3, the V gene TRBV5-1; 10 positions agree with TRBD1. Germline CDR1 reads SGHRS; CDR2 reads YFSETQ. V lost 4 bases to trimming and J lost 6 bases; unmatched junction nucleotides: 8. The CDR3 loop spans 15 amino acids. DNA of the CDR3: TGCGCCAGCAGCGCGGACAGGGGGAATGGCGATACGCAGTATTTT. It encodes CASSADRGNGDTQYF.

V usage is TRBV2 and J usage is TRBJ2-7; weak D call: TRBD1 (7 bases). V lost 9 bases and J lost 6, with 18 bases in between. This CDR3 is built from 13 residues. Germline assignment: CDR1 SNHLY and CDR2 FYNNEI. The CDR3, as DNA: TGTGCCAGGGGGGCAGGGGGGTTCTCCGAGCAGTACTTC. As protein: CARGAGGFSEQYF.

This clone came up once. The rearrangement uses TRBV6-2 or TRBV6-3 and TRBJ2-1, with 8 bases lining up with TRBD2. Trimming removed 5 bases from V and 5 bases from J; junction bases left unmatched: 8. Germline values: CDR1 MNHEY, CDR2 SVGEGT. The CDR3 sequence is 15 residues long. The CDR3 reads CASSPGGAGDNEQFF. The DNA of the CDR3 is TGTGCCAGCAGTCCCGGGGGGGCCGGGGACAATGAGCAGTTCTTC.

This sequence joins TRBV9 and TRBJ2-3, with 10 bases fitting TRBD2. V shed 4 bases and J 2 bases; nucleotides not matched to a gene: 7. Germline lookup yields CDR1 SGDLS and CDR2 YYNGEE. This CDR3 has 16 residues. CDR3 sequence: CASSLTGTSATDTQYF. CDR3 DNA: TGTGCCAGCAGCCTCACCGGGACTAGCGCCACAGATACGCAGTATTTT.

The genes are TRBV11-2 and TRBJ2-3, with 8 nucleotides matching TRBD1. The CDR3 runs to 16 residues. Germline V gene sequence: CDR1 SGHAT, CDR2 FQNNGV. The trim removed 3 bases at V and 5 bases at J, leaving 10 bases unmatched. The CDR3 DNA follows: TGTGCCAGCAGCTTGGCCAGGACAGGGTTGGGAGATACGCAGTATTTT. Protein: CASSLARTGLGDTQYF. Together with reference TRBV11-2 and TRBJ2-3, the CDR3 gives the full variable domain: EAGVAQSPRYKIIEKRQSVAFWCNPISGHATLYWYQQILGQGPKLLIQFQNNGVVDDSQLPKDRFSAERLKGVDSTLKIQPAKLEDSAVYLCASSLARTGLGDTQYFGPGTRLTVL.

J is TRBJ2-1 and V is TRBV12-3 or TRBV12-4, with 8 bases aligning to TRBD2. This CDR3 has 13 residues. V lost 3 bases, J lost 9 bases, and 4 bases stayed unmatched. The CDR3 loop reads CASSFGTRIEQFF. The CDR3 region has the DNA TGTGCCAGCAGTTTCGGGACTAGGATTGAGCAGTTCTTC.

This clone was found a few times. The rearrangement joins TRBV9 to TRBJ1-6; no clear D gene. The ends were cut back, 4 bases at V and 14 bases at J, with 16 bases in the middle. The CDR3 runs 13 residues. The germline gives CDR1 SGDLS, CDR2 YYNGEE. This CDR3 is CASSIAEGGTLHF. The CDR3 region has the DNA TGTGCCAGCAGCATCGCTGAGGGCGGTACCCTCCACTTT. The full variable domain, completed using reference TRBV9 and TRBJ1-6, is DSGVTQTPKHLITATGQRVTLRCSPRSGDLSVYWYQQSLDQGLQFLIQYYNGEERAKGNILERFSAQQFPDLHSELNLSSLELGDSALYFCASSIAEGGTLHFGNGTRLTVT.

On this clone: Sequence at one end of the junction differs from germline and may be a read error. The chain combines TRBV28 with TRBJ1-2; 9 bases match TRBD1. The length of the CDR3 is 16 residues. Germline CDR1 reads MDHEN; CDR2 reads SYDVKM. The CDR3 nucleotides read TGTGCCAGCAGTTTGCTTATAGGGACAGGGAAATATGGCTGCACCTTC. It specifies CASSLLIGTGKYGCTF.

The chain couples TRBV7-8 to TRBJ2-7; TRBD2 might be the D (7 bases). The CDR3 spans 14 residues. CDR1 SGHVS and CDR2 FQNEAQ come from the germline V gene. V was pared by 5 bases and J by 3 bases, with 14 bases between. The CDR3 spells CASSMAGANYEQYF. DNA for the CDR3: TGTGCCAGCAGCATGGCGGGGGCAAACTACGAGCAGTACTTC.

The chain has TRBV2 and TRBJ1-4, with 8 bases matching TRBD1. The V gene end was trimmed by 6 bases and the J gene end by 1 base; junction bases not matched to a gene: 4. The CDR3 loop spans 15 amino acids. Germline CDR1 reads SNHLY; CDR2 reads FYNNEI. As DNA, the CDR3 is TGTGCCAGCAGCCACGACAGGGGAACTAATGAAAAACTGTTTTTT. Translation gives CASSHDRGTNEKLFF. Based on the CDR3 plus reference TRBV2 and TRBJ1-4, the full variable domain is EPEVTQTPSHQVTQMGQEVILRCVPISNHLYFYWYRQILGQKVEFLVSFYNNEISEKSEIFDDQFSVERPDGSNFTLKIRSTKLEDSAMYFCASSHDRGTNEKLFFGSGTQLSVL.

The chain carries TRBV7-9 and TRBJ1-6; D remains unclear. V was cut by 2 bases and J by 10 bases, with 12 bases left in between. CDR1 and CDR2 from the germline V gene are SEHNR and FQNEAQ (reference sequence). The CDR3 totals 14 residues. The CDR3 nucleotides are TGTGCCAGCAGCTTACCCTCCACTAGCTCACCCCTCCACTTT. It is translated as CASSLPSTSSPLHF.

The CDR3 protein is CASSIGGTRMQQYF. The CDR3 nucleotides are TGTGCCAGTAGTATAGGTGGGACACGTATGCAGCAGTACTTC. The genes are TRBV19 and TRBJ2-7, with D perhaps TRBD1 (6 bases). CDR1 LNHDA and CDR2 SQIVND come from the germline V gene (reference sequence). The V end lost 1 base, the J end lost 8 bases, and 15 bases lay between the germline ends. CDR3 length: 14 residues.